This TCR beta chain was sequenced in a study of blood T cell repertoires in COVID-19. Study in general: The United States, Italy and Spain supplied acute and convalescent COVID-19 samples. Nucleic acid was either cDNA or gDNA, and it came from T cells, B-cell-depleted T cells, or PBMCs.

The table lists this clone with a count of one. Authors' processing steps: For nucleated cells, counts were estimated from reference gene primer amplification. Assay: immunoSEQ multiplex PCR; the TCRdb copy retains only in-frame clones and omits some. The V and J calls and the clone size are those of that table, but D and trimming were determined from the DNA. The data hold about 43,000 clones, with 85% to 90% observed a single time. Trimming shortened V by 4 bases and J by 1 base, and 9 bases separated the two germline ends. In germline, CDR1 is SGHTS, CDR2 YDEGEE. The CDR3 consists of 13 residues. This receptor was taken from a human donor in a cohort sampled during active COVID-19. Input material: peripheral blood. The chain joins TRBV5-8 to TRBJ2-7; possible D gene TRBD2, 6 bases. The DNA of the CDR3 is TGTGCCAGCAGCCCCCGGGGGTCCTACGAGCAGTACTTC. Its translation is CASSPRGSYEQYF.